A single sample gave rise to the 5 T cell receptor beta chains below, sequenced in a study of cytomegalovirus exposure and HLA in healthy donors. The primer mix had 60 Vbeta and 13 Jbeta primers. The data were produced by immunoSEQ multiplex PCR, yet TCRdb's version contains in-frame clones alone and is incomplete. The sample holds roughly 140,000 clones, about 75% seen once. Sequenced material: PBMCs. These receptors all stem from a male donor in good health and CMV-seronegative.

The genes are TRBV30 and TRBJ1-5, with D perhaps TRBD1 (5 bases). This CDR3 spans 15 amino acids. V lost 1 base and J 4 bases, leaving 14 bases between the germline ends. Per the germline V gene, CDR1 is GTSNPN and CDR2 is SVGIG (reference sequence). In DNA form, the CDR3 reads TGTGCCTGGAGTGCCCAGGCAGGGTCAAATCAGCCCCAGCATTTT. As protein: CAWSAQAGSNQPQHF.

This rearrangement joins TRBV4-2 to TRBJ2-1, with D hard to call. Between the trimmed V and J ends, which lost 0 bases and 6 bases, there was a span of 9 bases. The CDR3 spans 14 residues. Germline V gives CDR1 LGHNA, CDR2 YNFKEQ. CDR3 residues: CASSQDFLSNEQFF. CDR3 nucleotides: TGTGCCAGCAGCCAAGATTTTCTGAGCAATGAGCAGTTCTTC.

V gene TRBV7-8 combines with J gene TRBJ1-6; unclear D gene. Germline lookup yields CDR1 SGHVS and CDR2 FQNEAQ. The CDR3 has 13 residues. Trimming removed 2 bases at V and 10 bases at J, with 9 bases between. This CDR3 reads CASSLFRGSPLHF. As DNA, the CDR3 is TGTGCCAGCAGCTTATTCCGAGGGTCACCCCTCCACTTT.

This clone turned up a few times. The gene calls are TRBV9 and TRBJ2-5, with D tentatively TRBD1 (5 bases). The CDR3 is made up of 15 amino acids. CDR1 is SGDLS, CDR2 YYNGEE, per germline. Trimming stripped 0 bases from V and 2 bases from J, with 11 bases between. The CDR3 is CASSVGGRDQETQYF. The CDR3 DNA reads as TGTGCCAGCAGCGTAGGGGGCAGGGATCAAGAGACCCAGTACTTC.

The chain uses TRBV19 and TRBJ2-2, with 7 bases that match TRBD1. The trim removed 9 bases at V and 7 bases at J, leaving 11 bases unmatched. Germline-derived CDR1 and CDR2 are LNHDA and SQIVND (reference sequence). This CDR3 contains 14 residues. CDR3 DNA: TGTGCCAGCAGCCTCGGGACAGTGGGCGGGGAGCTGTTTTTT. This sequence encodes CASSLGTVGGELFF.